This is a list of T cell receptor beta chains from one sample in a study of regulatory T cells in long-lasting Graves disease. TCRdb re-derived calls from the multiplex PCR reads in MiXCR, one entry per CDR3 protein. The data contain about 300,000 distinct CDR3 sequences, 20% to 25% of them singletons. Sequences were derived from peripheral blood mononuclear cells (PBMCs), sampled when the disease was refractory, from a patient treated with antithyroid drugs. The origin of the receptors is a female donor with Graves disease. CDR3s include the opening cysteine and the closing phenylalanine or tryptophan. The D gene is left open where the match is weak. Not every row has a clone size; where given, it reads once, few, many or a size class.

V gene	D gene	clone size	J gene	CDR3 DNA	CDR3 protein
TRBV7-2	NA	NA	TRBJ2-7	TGTGCCAGCAGCTTAGTGGTGGCCGAGCAGTACTTC	CASSLVVAEQYF
TRBV20-1	NA	many	TRBJ2-7	TGCAGTGCTAGAGATTTGGCCGAGCAGTACTTC	CSARDLAEQYF
TRBV7-6	TRBD1	NA	TRBJ1-1	TGTGCCAGCAGCGTGTGGACAGGCCTAAACACTGAAGCTTTCTTT	CASSVWTGLNTEAFF
TRBV20-1	NA	many	TRBJ2-7	TGCAGTGCTGTAACAGGGTTGTACTACGAGCAGTACTTC	CSAVTGLYYEQYF
TRBV6-2/TRBV6-3	NA	NA	TRBJ1-5	TGTGCCAGCAGCCCACCCATGGGGCCCCAGCATTTT	CASSPPMGPQHF
TRBV3-1	NA	NA	TRBJ1-3	TGTGCCAGCAGCCCCCGGACAGACTACTCTGGAAACACCATATATTTT	CASSPRTDYSGNTIYF
TRBV7-9	TRBD2	few	TRBJ2-5	TGTGCCAGCAGCTTCCTGACTAGCGGGAAAGAGACCCAGTACTTC	CASSFLTSGKETQYF
TRBV9	NA	NA	TRBJ2-7	TGTGCCAGCAGCCCTCATGTGGAGCAGGGAGTGTACTTC	CASSPHVEQGVYF
TRBV10-3	NA	NA	TRBJ2-7	TGTGCCATCGGTCAGAAGCCCTACGAGCAGTACTTC	CAIGQKPYEQYF
TRBV27	TRBD2	NA	TRBJ2-7	TGTGCCAGCAGGGGACCGGGACTAGCAGGGTACGAGCAGTACTTC	CASRGPGLAGYEQYF
TRBV6-2/TRBV6-3	NA	many	TRBJ2-7	TGTGCCAGCAGCGGGGCAGCCGCTCTGGGTGAGCAGTACTTC	CASSGAAALGEQYF
TRBV7-9	TRBD1	many	TRBJ1-4	TGTGCCAGCAGCTTAGCTGGGACAGGGGGCGCGGAAAACGAAAAACTGTTTTTT	CASSLAGTGGAENEKLFF
TRBV19	NA	few	TRBJ1-1	TGTGCCACACGCGGGCAGGGCCTATACACTGAAGCTTTCTTT	CATRGQGLYTEAFF
TRBV6-1	TRBD1	many	TRBJ2-4	TGTGCCAGCAGTCGGACAGGGTCCAAAAACATTCAGTACTTC	CASSRTGSKNIQYF
TRBV28	TRBD2	NA	TRBJ2-7	TGTGCCAGCAGTTCAGCGGGACCATACGAGCAGTACTTC	CASSSAGPYEQYF
TRBV5-4	TRBD2	once	TRBJ2-7	TGTGCCAGCAGCTCCACTAGCGGGAGGCCGTCCTACGAGCAGTACTTC	CASSSTSGRPSYEQYF
TRBV7-9	TRBD2	NA	TRBJ2-7	TGTGCCAGCAGCTCCCCCGGGACTAGCGGGAGAGCGTACGAGCAGTACTTC	CASSSPGTSGRAYEQYF
TRBV20-1	TRBD1	NA	TRBJ1-4	TGCAGTGCTAGAGCTTGGACAGGGGGCTTGGAGAAACTGTTTTTT	CSARAWTGGLEKLFF
TRBV18	NA	few	TRBJ2-7	TGTGCCAGCTCACCGGGTCTGACAAACATAAACGAGCAGTACTTC	CASSPGLTNINEQYF
TRBV28	NA	NA	TRBJ1-2	TGTGCCAGCAGCCCCTCCGGGACAATAAAAGGCTACACCTTC	CASSPSGTIKGYTF
TRBV18	NA	NA	TRBJ2-3	TGTGCCAGCTCACCACCAATCCAGAGACTCACAGATACGCAGTATTTT	CASSPPIQRLTDTQYF
TRBV2	TRBD1	many	TRBJ2-7	TGTGCCAGCAGTGGGACAGGGAGATACGAGCAGTACTTC	CASSGTGRYEQYF
TRBV10-3	TRBD1	few	TRBJ2-7	TGTGCCATCGGAGCCTCTCTGGGTCTACGCCGGGACAGGGCCTACGAGCAGTACTTC	CAIGASLGLRRDRAYEQYF
TRBV27	NA	NA	TRBJ2-5	TGTGCCAGCAGATACCAGGCGGCCCAGTACTTC	CASRYQAAQYF
TRBV28	TRBD2	NA	TRBJ2-5	TGTGCCAGGGCCAACTCCTTGGGCGGGACTAGCGGGAAAGAGACCCAGTACTTC	CARANSLGGTSGKETQYF
TRBV10-2	NA	many	TRBJ2-7	TGCGCCAGCAGTGAGGCCCAGGACCCCTACGAGCAGTACTTC	CASSEAQDPYEQYF
TRBV5-1	NA	NA	TRBJ1-1	TGCGCCAGCAGCGATGGCCAGGGGCACACTGAAGCTTTCTTT	CASSDGQGHTEAFF
TRBV28	NA	NA	TRBJ2-1	TGTGCCAGCAGTTTGGGGTGGAGGGAGGTAAAAAATGAGCAGTTCTTC	CASSLGWREVKNEQFF